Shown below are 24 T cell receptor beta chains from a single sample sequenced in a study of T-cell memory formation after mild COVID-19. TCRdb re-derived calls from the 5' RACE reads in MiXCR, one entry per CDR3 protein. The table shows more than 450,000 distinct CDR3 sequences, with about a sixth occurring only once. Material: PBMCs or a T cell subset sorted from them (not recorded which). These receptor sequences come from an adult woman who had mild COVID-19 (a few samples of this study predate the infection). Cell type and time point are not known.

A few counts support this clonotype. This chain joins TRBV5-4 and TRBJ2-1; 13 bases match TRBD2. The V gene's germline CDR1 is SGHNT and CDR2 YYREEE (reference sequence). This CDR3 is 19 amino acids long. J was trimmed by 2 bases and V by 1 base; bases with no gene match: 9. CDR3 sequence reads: CASSLRGTSGTPPYNEQFF. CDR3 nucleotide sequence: TGTGCCAGCAGCTTGAGAGGGACTAGCGGGACACCCCCCTACAATGAGCAGTTCTTC.

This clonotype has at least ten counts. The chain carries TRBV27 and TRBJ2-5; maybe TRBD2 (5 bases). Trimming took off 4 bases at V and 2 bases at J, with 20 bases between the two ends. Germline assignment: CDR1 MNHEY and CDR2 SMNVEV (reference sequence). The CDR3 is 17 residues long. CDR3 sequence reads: CASSSLYMDGRQETQYF. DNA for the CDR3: TGTGCCAGCAGTTCCCTTTATATGGATGGGAGACAAGAGACCCAGTACTTC.

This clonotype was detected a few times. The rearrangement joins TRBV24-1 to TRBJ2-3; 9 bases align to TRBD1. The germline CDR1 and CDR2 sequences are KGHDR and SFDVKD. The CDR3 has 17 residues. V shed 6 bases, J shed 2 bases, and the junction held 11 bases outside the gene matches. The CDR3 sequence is CATSLPPGQGPTDTQYF. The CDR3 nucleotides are TGTGCCACCAGTCTACCACCGGGACAGGGACCCACAGATACGCAGTATTTT.

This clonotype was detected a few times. CDR3 nucleotide sequence: TGCGCCAGCAGCCCGGGAAAGGGGGGCTACGAGCAGTACTTC. This translates into CASSPGKGGYEQYF. This chain joins TRBV5-1 and TRBJ2-7, with D perhaps matching TRBD1 or TRBD2 (6 bases each). CDR3 size: 14 residues. Per germline, CDR1 SGHRS and CDR2 YFSETQ. Trimming shortened V by 4 bases and J by 3 bases, and 14 bases separated the two germline ends. Full variable domain (outside the CDR3, taken from reference TRBV5-1 and TRBJ2-7): KAGVTQTPRYLIKTRGQQVTLSCSPISGHRSVSWYQQTPGQGLQFLFEYFSETQRNKGNFPGRFSGRQFSNSRSEMNVSTLELGDSALYLCASSPGKGGYEQYFGPGTRLTVT.

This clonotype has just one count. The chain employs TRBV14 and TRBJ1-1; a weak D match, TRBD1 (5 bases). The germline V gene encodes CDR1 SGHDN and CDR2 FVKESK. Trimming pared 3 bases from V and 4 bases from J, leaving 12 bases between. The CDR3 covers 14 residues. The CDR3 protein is CASSHQGIGTEAFF. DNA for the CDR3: TGTGCCAGCAGCCACCAGGGTATAGGCACTGAAGCTTTCTTT.

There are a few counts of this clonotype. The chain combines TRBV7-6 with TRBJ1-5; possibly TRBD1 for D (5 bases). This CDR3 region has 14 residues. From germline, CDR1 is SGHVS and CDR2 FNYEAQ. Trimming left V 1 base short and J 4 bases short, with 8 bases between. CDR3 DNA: TGTGCCAGCAGCTTAGTATCAGGGAATCAGCCCCAGCATTTT. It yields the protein CASSLVSGNQPQHF.

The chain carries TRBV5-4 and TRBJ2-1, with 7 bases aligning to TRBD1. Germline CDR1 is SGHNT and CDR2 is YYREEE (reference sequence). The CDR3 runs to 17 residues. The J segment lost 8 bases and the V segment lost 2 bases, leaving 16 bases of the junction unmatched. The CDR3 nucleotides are TGTGCCAGCAGCTTTCTTCAGGTAGAAAGGGGGCAAGATGAGCAGTTCTTC. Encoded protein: CASSFLQVERGQDEQFF.

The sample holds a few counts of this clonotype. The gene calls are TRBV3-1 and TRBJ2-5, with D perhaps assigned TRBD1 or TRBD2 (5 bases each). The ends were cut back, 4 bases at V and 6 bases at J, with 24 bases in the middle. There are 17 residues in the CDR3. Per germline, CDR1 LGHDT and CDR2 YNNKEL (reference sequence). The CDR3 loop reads CASSPDWGSGSIQTQYF. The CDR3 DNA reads TGTGCCAGCAGCCCAGACTGGGGGTCGGGGTCAATCCAGACCCAGTACTTC.

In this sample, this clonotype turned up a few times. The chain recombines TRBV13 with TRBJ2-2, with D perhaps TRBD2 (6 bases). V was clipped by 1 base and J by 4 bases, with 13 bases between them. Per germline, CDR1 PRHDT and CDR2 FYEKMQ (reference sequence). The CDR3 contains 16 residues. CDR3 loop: CASSLETGVSTGELFF. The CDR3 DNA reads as TGTGCCAGCAGCTTAGAGACGGGAGTTAGCACCGGGGAGCTGTTTTTT. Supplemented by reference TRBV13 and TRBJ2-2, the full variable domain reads AAGVIQSPRHLIKEKRETATLKCYPIPRHDTVYWYQQGPGQDPQFLISFYEKMQSDKGSIPDRFSAQQFSDYHSELNMSSLELGDSALYFCASSLETGVSTGELFFGEGSRLTVL.

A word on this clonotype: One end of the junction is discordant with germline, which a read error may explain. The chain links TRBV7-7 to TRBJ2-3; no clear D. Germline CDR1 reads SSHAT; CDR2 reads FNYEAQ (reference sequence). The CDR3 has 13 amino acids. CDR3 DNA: TGTGCTAGCAGCCGCTTCGGTTTGGATACGCAGTATTTT. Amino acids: CASSRFGLDTQYF. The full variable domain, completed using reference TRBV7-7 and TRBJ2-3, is GAGVSQSPRYKVTKRGQDVTLRCDPISSHATLYWYQQALGQGPEFLTYFNYEAQPDKSGLPSDRFSAERPEGSISTLTIQRTEQRDSAMYRCASSRFGLDTQYFGPGTRLTVL.

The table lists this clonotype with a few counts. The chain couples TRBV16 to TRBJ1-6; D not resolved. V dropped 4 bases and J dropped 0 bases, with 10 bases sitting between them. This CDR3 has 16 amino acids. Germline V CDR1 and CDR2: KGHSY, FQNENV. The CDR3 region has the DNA TGTGCCAGCAGCCGGGCGCACAGCTCCTATAATTCACCCCTCCACTTT. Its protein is CASSRAHSSYNSPLHF.

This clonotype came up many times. CDR3 in amino acids: CASSLGRDTYEQYF. CDR3 bases: TGTGCCAGCAGTTTAGGCAGGGATACCTACGAGCAGTACTTC. The V gene is TRBV12-3 or TRBV12-4, the J gene TRBJ2-7; the D gene is possibly TRBD1 (5 bases). Trimming took off 1 base at V and 2 bases at J, with 9 bases between the two ends. The CDR3 is 14 amino acids.

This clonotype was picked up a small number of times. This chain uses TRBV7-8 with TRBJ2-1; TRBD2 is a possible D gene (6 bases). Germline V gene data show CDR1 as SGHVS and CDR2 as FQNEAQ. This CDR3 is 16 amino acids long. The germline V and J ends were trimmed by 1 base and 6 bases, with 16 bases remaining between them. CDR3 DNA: TGTGCCAGCAGCTTAGTGGTCCGGGAGATTCCCAATGAGCAGTTCTTC. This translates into CASSLVVREIPNEQFF. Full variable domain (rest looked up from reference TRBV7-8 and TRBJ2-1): GAGVSQSPRYKVAKRGQDVALRCDPISGHVSLFWYQQALGQGPEFLTYFQNEAQLDKSGLPSDRFFAERPEGSVSTLKIQRTQQEDSAVYLCASSLVVREIPNEQFFGPGTRLTVL.

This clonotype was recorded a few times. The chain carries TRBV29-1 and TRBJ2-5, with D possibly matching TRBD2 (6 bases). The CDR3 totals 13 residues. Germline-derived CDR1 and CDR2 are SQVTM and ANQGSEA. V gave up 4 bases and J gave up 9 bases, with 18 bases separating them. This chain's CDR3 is CSVVRDGVAAQYF. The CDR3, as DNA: TGCAGCGTTGTGCGGGACGGCGTTGCGGCCCAGTACTTC.

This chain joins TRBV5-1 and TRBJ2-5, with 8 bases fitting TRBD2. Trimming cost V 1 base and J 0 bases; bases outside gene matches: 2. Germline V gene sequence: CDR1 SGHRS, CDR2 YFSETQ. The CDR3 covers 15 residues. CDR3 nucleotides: TGCGCCAGCAGCTTGTATAGCGGGGACCAAGAGACCCAGTACTTC. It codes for CASSLYSGDQETQYF.

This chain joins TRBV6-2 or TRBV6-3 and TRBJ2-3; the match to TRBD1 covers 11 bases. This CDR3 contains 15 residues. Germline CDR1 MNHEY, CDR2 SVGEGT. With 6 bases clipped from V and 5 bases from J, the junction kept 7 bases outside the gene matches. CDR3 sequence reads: CASSYTGTGGDTQYF. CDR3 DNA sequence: TGTGCCAGCAGCTACACCGGGACAGGGGGAGATACGCAGTATTTT.

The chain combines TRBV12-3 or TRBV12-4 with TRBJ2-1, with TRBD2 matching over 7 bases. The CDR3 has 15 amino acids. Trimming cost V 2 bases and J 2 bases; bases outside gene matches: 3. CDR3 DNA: TGTGCCAGCAGTTTACCGGGACTAACCTACAATGAGCAGTTCTTC. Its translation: CASSLPGLTYNEQFF.

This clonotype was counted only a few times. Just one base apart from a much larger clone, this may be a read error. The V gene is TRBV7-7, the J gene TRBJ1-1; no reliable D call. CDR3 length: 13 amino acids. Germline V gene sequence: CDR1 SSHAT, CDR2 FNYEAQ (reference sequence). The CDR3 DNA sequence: TGTGCCAGCAGCTTCGGCGAGTACACTGAAGTTTTCTTT. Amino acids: CASSFGEYTEVFF.

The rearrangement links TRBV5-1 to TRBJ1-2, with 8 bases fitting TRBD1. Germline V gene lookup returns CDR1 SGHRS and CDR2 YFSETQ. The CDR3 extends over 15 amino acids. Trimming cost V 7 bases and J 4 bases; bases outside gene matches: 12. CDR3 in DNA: TGCGCCAGCCGGGACAGGTATACGACGGGCTATGGCTACACCTTC. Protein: CASRDRYTTGYGYTF.

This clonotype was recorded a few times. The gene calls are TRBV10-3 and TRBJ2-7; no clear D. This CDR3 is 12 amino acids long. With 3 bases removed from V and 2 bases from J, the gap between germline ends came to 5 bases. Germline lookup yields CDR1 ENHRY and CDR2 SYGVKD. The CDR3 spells CAISDSTYEQYF. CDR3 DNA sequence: TGTGCCATCAGTGACAGCACCTACGAGCAGTACTTC.

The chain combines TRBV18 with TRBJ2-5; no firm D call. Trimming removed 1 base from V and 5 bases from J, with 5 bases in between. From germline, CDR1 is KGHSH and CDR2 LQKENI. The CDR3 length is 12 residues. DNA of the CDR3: TGTGCCAGCTCACCACTTGTGGAGACCCAGTACTTC. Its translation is CASSPLVETQYF.

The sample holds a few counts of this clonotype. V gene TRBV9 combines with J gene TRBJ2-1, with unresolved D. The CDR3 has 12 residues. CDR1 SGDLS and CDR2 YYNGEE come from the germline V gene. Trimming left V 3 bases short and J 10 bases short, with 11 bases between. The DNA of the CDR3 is TGTGCCAGCAGCGGGATGACTTCCGAGCAGTTCTTC. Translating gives CASSGMTSEQFF.

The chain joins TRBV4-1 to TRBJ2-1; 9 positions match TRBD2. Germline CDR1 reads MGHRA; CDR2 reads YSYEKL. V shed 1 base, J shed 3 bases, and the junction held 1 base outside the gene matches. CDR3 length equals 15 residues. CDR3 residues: CASSQGLAVYNEQFF. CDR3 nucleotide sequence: TGCGCCAGCAGCCAAGGACTAGCGGTCTACAATGAGCAGTTCTTC.

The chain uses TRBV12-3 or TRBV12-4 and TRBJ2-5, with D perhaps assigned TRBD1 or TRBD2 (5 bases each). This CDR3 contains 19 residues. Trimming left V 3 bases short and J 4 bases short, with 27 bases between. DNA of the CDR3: TGTGCCAGCAGTTTTCAGGTTTGGGAGAGGGGCCTCCCCGTAGAGACCCAGTACTTC. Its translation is CASSFQVWERGLPVETQYF.